These 22 T cell receptor beta chains were all obtained from the same sample, sequenced in a study of blood T cell repertoires in COVID-19. Clones were sequenced by immunoSEQ multiplex PCR, and TCRdb holds only the in-frame ones, with some missing. The sample contains 250,000 or so clones, approximately 83% of which appear only once. The sequencing sample was made of peripheral blood. These TCRs come from a man older than 75 with acute or convalescent COVID-19.

The chain's CDR3 is CATSDPYGLGIAGELFF. The CDR3, as DNA: TGTGCCACCAGTGATCCGTACGGTCTGGGCATCGCCGGGGAGCTGTTTTTT. The rearrangement links TRBV24-1 to TRBJ2-2; D unresolved. V lost 3 bases, J lost 6 bases, and 19 bases lay in between. The CDR3 spans 17 residues. The germline V gene has CDR1 KGHDR and CDR2 SFDVKD.

The chain couples TRBV7-9 to TRBJ2-7; perhaps TRBD1 as D (5 bases). This CDR3 comprises 14 residues. The ends were cut back, 4 bases at V and 3 bases at J, with 13 bases in the middle. Germline V gene data show CDR1 as SEHNR and CDR2 as FQNEAQ (reference sequence). CDR3 in DNA: TGTGCCAGCAGCTCCTTTGACAGAATCTACGAGCAGTACTTC. Its translation: CASSSFDRIYEQYF.

This clone was seen a handful of times. The J gene is TRBJ1-6, the V gene TRBV5-1, with 8 nucleotides matching TRBD1. The V gene end was trimmed by 0 bases and the J gene end by 9 bases; junction bases not matched to a gene: 8. The CDR3 is 16 amino acids. Per the germline V gene, CDR1 is SGHRS and CDR2 is YFSETQ. The CDR3: CASSLGRQGIGSPLHF. CDR3 coding DNA: TGCGCCAGCAGCTTGGGGAGACAGGGGATAGGTTCACCCCTCCACTTT.

This clone was seen a few times. V usage is TRBV7-2 and J usage is TRBJ2-1; weak D call: TRBD2 (7 bases). CDR3 size: 16 residues. Germline V gene data show CDR1 as SGHTA and CDR2 as FQGNSA. V gave up 5 bases and J gave up 0 bases, with 14 bases separating them. The CDR3 reads CASSTRGGSSYNEQFF. The CDR3 DNA reads TGTGCCAGCAGCACAAGGGGGGGGAGCTCCTACAATGAGCAGTTCTTC. The whole variable domain, remainder taken from reference TRBV7-2 and TRBJ2-1, is GAGVSQSPSNKVTEKGKDVELRCDPISGHTALYWYRQSLGQGLEFLIYFQGNSAPDKSGLPSDRFSAERTGGSVSTLTIQRTQQEDSAVYLCASSTRGGSSYNEQFFGPGTRLTVL.

J is TRBJ1-6 and V is TRBV28, with 7 bases identical to TRBD1. Looked up from germline, CDR1 is MDHEN and CDR2 is SYDVKM. Trimming removed 5 bases from V and 8 bases from J; junction bases left unmatched: 12. The CDR3 loop spans 16 amino acids. Written as DNA, the CDR3 is TGTGCCAGCAGTGAACGACAGGGAAGGGGGCATTCACCCCTCCACTTT. Protein: CASSERQGRGHSPLHF.

The chain is built from TRBV5-1 and TRBJ1-4, with TRBD1 matching 8 bases. The CDR3 runs 13 residues. Per germline, CDR1 SGHRS and CDR2 YFSETQ. V dropped 0 bases and J dropped 8; count of bases not matched to a gene: 0. As DNA, the CDR3 is TGCGCCAGCAGCTTGGGACAGGGGGAAAAACTGTTTTTT. The encoded protein is CASSLGQGEKLFF.

This clone has a single count. V gene TRBV7-9 combines with J gene TRBJ2-3, with D uncertain. The CDR3 spans 15 residues. In germline, CDR1 is SEHNR, CDR2 FQNEAQ (reference sequence). V lost 4 bases and J 0 bases, leaving 11 bases between the germline ends. The CDR3 DNA sequence: TGTGCCAGCAGCTCAAGACTCACTAGCACAGATACGCAGTATTTT. As protein: CASSSRLTSTDTQYF.

The chain couples TRBV25-1 to TRBJ2-2, with a tentative D call TRBD2 (6 bases). V lost 5 bases to trimming and J lost 5 bases, with 15 bases between them. This CDR3 is built from 15 residues. Germline V CDR1 and CDR2: MGHDK, SYGVNS. CDR3 bases: TGTGCCAGCAGTAACGGACGGGAGAGGACCGGGGAGCTGTTTTTT. It is translated as CASSNGRERTGELFF.

This clone was seen just once. This rearrangement joins TRBV2 to TRBJ2-5; 11 bases match TRBD1. The V segment lost 6 bases and the J segment 5 bases; nucleotides outside the gene matches: 5. Germline lookup yields CDR1 SNHLY and CDR2 FYNNEI. This CDR3 is built from 14 residues. CDR3: CASRADRGRETQYF. The CDR3 nucleotides read TGTGCCAGCAGGGCGGACAGGGGGCGGGAGACCCAGTACTTC. Filled out from reference TRBV2 and TRBJ2-5, the complete variable domain reads EPEVTQTPSHQVTQMGQEVILRCVPISNHLYFYWYRQILGQKVEFLVSFYNNEISEKSEIFDDQFSVERPDGSNFTLKIRSTKLEDSAMYFCASRADRGRETQYFGPGTRLLVL.

This clone came up a few times. The chain couples TRBV6-6 to TRBJ2-7, with D maybe TRBD2 (5 bases). V gave up 8 bases and J gave up 0 bases, with 17 bases separating them. Looked up from germline, CDR1 is MNHNY and CDR2 is SVGAGI (reference sequence). The CDR3 has 15 amino acids. CDR3 DNA sequence: TGTGCCAGCGTTGAATGGGGTGGAGGCTCCTACGAGCAGTACTTC. Protein: CASVEWGGGSYEQYF.

CDR3 loop: CASSFSGDSVYGYTF. As DNA, the CDR3 is TGCGCCAGCAGCTTCTCCGGTGACAGTGTCTATGGCTACACCTTC. This chain joins TRBV5-1 and TRBJ1-2, with TRBD1 as a possible D gene (5 bases). From germline, CDR1 is SGHRS and CDR2 YFSETQ. V dropped 2 bases and J dropped 4 bases, with 15 bases sitting between them. CDR3 length: 15 amino acids.

The J gene is TRBJ2-5, the V gene TRBV18; 11 bases are a match to TRBD1. The CDR3 totals 17 residues. Germline CDR1 and CDR2: KGHSH and LQKENI. The J segment lost 2 bases and the V segment lost 3 bases, leaving 8 bases of the junction unmatched. CDR3 bases: TGTGCCAGCTCACCTAGACCGGGACAGGGGGAACAAGAGACCCAGTACTTC. Protein sequence: CASSPRPGQGEQETQYF.

This clone was observed at least ten times. The CDR3 bases are TGTGCCAGCAGCAAAACCTCTAGCGGGAGCAGTGAGCAGTTCTTC. Its translation is CASSKTSSGSSEQFF. J is TRBJ2-1 and V is TRBV2; 10 bases line up with TRBD2. CDR3 length equals 15 residues. Trimming removed 6 bases from V and 9 bases from J; junction bases left unmatched: 11. Germline V gives CDR1 SNHLY, CDR2 FYNNEI.

The rearrangement joins TRBV10-2 to TRBJ2-7, with 10 bases fitting TRBD1. The CDR3 is made up of 13 amino acids. J gave up 9 bases and V 7 bases, and 9 bases lay outside the gene matches. Germline CDR1 is WSHSY and CDR2 is SAAADI. In DNA, the CDR3 is TGCGCCAGCATGGACAGGGGGACCTTGGGGCAGTACTTC. Translated: CASMDRGTLGQYF.

The chain links TRBV7-9 to TRBJ1-1; a weak D match, TRBD1 (5 bases). Per the germline V gene, CDR1 is SEHNR and CDR2 is FQNEAQ (reference sequence). Trimming left V 1 base short and J 5 bases short, with 8 bases between. This CDR3 has 13 amino acids. This CDR3 is CASSLDRNTEAFF. The CDR3 nucleotides are TGTGCCAGCAGCTTAGACAGGAATACTGAAGCTTTCTTT.

This chain uses TRBV18 with TRBJ2-5, with D possibly TRBD1 on 6 matching bases. The germline V and J ends were trimmed by 6 bases and 2 bases, with 10 bases remaining between them. The CDR3 is 13 amino acids. CDR1 and CDR2 (germline): KGHSH, LQKENI. CDR3 in DNA: TGTGCCAGCTCGCGCGGACAGCAAGAGACCCAGTACTTC. It codes for CASSRGQQETQYF.

V usage is TRBV4-2 and J usage is TRBJ1-5, with 11 bases matching TRBD1. With 0 bases clipped from V and 2 bases from J, the junction kept 6 bases outside the gene matches. There are 18 residues in the CDR3. Germline V gene sequence: CDR1 LGHNA, CDR2 YNFKEQ. For the CDR3, the DNA is TGTGCCAGCAGCCAAGAGCAGTTGGGACAGGGGGGCAATCAGCCCCAGCATTTT. It specifies CASSQEQLGQGGNQPQHF.

This clone was detected only once. V and J are TRBV5-4 and TRBJ2-3; 9 bases fit TRBD1. V was pared by 6 bases and J by 1 base, with 6 bases of the junction left unmatched. This CDR3 spans 15 amino acids. The germline V gene encodes CDR1 SGHNT and CDR2 YYREEE (reference sequence). The DNA for the CDR3 is TGTGCCAGCATGGGACAGGGTGGAGGCACAGATACGCAGTATTTT. Translating gives CASMGQGGGTDTQYF.

The gene calls are TRBV7-3 and TRBJ1-1; 9 bases fit TRBD1. V was pared by 5 bases and J by 4 bases, with 11 bases of the junction left unmatched. CDR3 length: 16 amino acids. The germline V gene encodes CDR1 SGHTA and CDR2 FQGTGA. The CDR3: CASSLTGGQGGTEAFF. The CDR3 DNA reads as TGTGCCAGCAGCCTGACAGGGGGGCAGGGAGGCACTGAAGCTTTCTTT.

This chain links TRBV10-1 with TRBJ2-2, with a possible D match to TRBD2 (6 bases). The CDR3 totals 16 residues. Germline-derived CDR1 and CDR2 are WNHNN and SYGVQD (reference sequence). V was shortened by 0 bases and J by 1 base, with 9 bases between the two germline ends. The CDR3 DNA reads TGCGCCAGCAGTGAGTCCCGGGGACTGAACACCGGGGAGCTGTTTTTT. Translation gives CASSESRGLNTGELFF.

V is TRBV6-6 and J is TRBJ2-1; D is undetermined. The CDR3 consists of 13 residues. V was trimmed by 2 bases and J by 4 bases, leaving 6 bases between them. Germline-derived CDR1 and CDR2 are MNHNY and SVGAGI (reference sequence). CDR3 bases: TGTGCCAGCAGTTACGCCGGGTACAATGAGCAGTTCTTC. Residues: CASSYAGYNEQFF.

This chain uses TRBV2 with TRBJ1-5; TRBD1 matches at 11 bases. V dropped 10 bases and J dropped 5; count of bases not matched to a gene: 4. This CDR3 spans 13 amino acids. CDR1 is SNHLY and CDR2 is FYNNEI in the germline V gene. CDR3 sequence: CATGQGVYQPQHF. CDR3 coding DNA: TGTGCCACGGGACAGGGGGTTTATCAGCCCCAGCATTTT. Full variable domain (rest looked up from reference TRBV2 and TRBJ1-5): EPEVTQTPSHQVTQMGQEVILRCVPISNHLYFYWYRQILGQKVEFLVSFYNNEISEKSEIFDDQFSVERPDGSNFTLKIRSTKLEDSAMYFCATGQGVYQPQHFGDGTRLSIL.